These 5 T cell receptor beta chains were all obtained from the same sample, sequenced in a study of T cells in localized non-small cell lung cancer. The repertoire was sequenced with immunoSEQ multiplex PCR; TCRdb's copy has only in-frame clones and lacks some. The sample includes tens of thousands of clones, 90% of them seen just once. Sequencing used peripheral blood, obtained before any cancer treatment. These receptors all come from a woman aged 35-70 years with stage I lung adenocarcinoma.

V and J are TRBV6-1 and TRBJ2-1; D not certain. The CDR3 loop spans 14 amino acids. V lost 0 bases and J lost 5, with 8 bases in between. Germline V lookup: CDR1 MNHNS, CDR2 SASEGT. The CDR3 nucleotides are TGTGCCAGCAGTGAAGCGAGCAAGGACAATGAGCAGTTCTTC. Protein sequence: CASSEASKDNEQFF.

The rearrangement joins TRBV6-5 to TRBJ2-5; TRBD1 might be the D (6 bases). Germline CDR1 and CDR2: MNHEY and SVGAGI. The V gene lost 9 bases and the J gene lost 4 bases, with 18 bases spanning the gap. The length of the CDR3 is 14 residues. The DNA for the CDR3 is TGTGCCAGTGGTTCAGGGGTCCGCGGAGAGACCCAGTACTTC. Translated: CASGSGVRGETQYF.

The rearrangement links TRBV27 to TRBJ2-7; no clear D. This CDR3 has 14 amino acids. V lost 2 bases to trimming and J lost 2 bases, with 10 bases between them. Germline CDR1 MNHEY, CDR2 SMNVEV (reference sequence). Here the CDR3 DNA reads TGTGCCAGCAGTTTAGCAGGCCCCCCCTACGAGCAGTACTTC. The encoded protein is CASSLAGPPYEQYF.

This chain uses TRBV5-1 with TRBJ1-4; D is perhaps TRBD1 (5 bases). Trimming removed 7 bases at V and 4 bases at J, with 17 bases between. Germline CDR1 reads SGHRS; CDR2 reads YFSETQ. This CDR3 has 15 residues. CDR3 nucleotide sequence: TGCGCCAGCGGGATTTCGCAGGGCCGTAATGAAAAACTGTTTTTT. Amino acids: CASGISQGRNEKLFF.

The V gene is TRBV7-2, the J gene TRBJ1-1; D not certain. Trimming shortened V by 2 bases and J by 3 bases, and 7 bases separated the two germline ends. CDR3 size: 13 residues. Germline CDR1 SGHTA, CDR2 FQGNSA. The CDR3 DNA sequence: TGTGCCAGCAGCTTAATCGGCGACACTGAAGCTTTCTTT. Translation gives CASSLIGDTEAFF.